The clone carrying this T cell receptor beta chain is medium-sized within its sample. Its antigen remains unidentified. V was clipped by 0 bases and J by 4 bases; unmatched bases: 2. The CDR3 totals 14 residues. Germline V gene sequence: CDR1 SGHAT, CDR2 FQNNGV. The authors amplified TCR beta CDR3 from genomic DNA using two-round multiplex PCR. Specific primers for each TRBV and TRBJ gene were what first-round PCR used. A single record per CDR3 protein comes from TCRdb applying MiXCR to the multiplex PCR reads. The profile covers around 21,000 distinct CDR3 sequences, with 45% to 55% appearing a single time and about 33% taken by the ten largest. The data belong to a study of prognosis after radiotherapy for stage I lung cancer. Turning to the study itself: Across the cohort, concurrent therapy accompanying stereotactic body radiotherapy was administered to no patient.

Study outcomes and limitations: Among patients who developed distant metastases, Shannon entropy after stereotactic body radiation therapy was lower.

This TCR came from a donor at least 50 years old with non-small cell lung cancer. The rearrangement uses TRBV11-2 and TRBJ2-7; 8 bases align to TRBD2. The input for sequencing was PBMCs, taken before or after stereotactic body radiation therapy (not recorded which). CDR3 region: CASSLDSGGYEQYF. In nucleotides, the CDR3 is TGTGCCAGCAGCTTAGATTCGGGAGGGTACGAGCAGTACTTC.